These T cell receptor beta chains were read from a single sample in a study of T cells in narcolepsy. The assay was immunoSEQ multiplex PCR, and TCRdb's table has in-frame clones only and misses some. The sample holds around 30,000 clones, roughly four fifths seen once. Sequencing was carried out using CD45RA- memory CD4+ T cells from PBMCs. The receptors here all came from a human donor with narcolepsy. Both conserved end residues are part of each CDR3. A D gene is named only where the DNA matches it firmly. Clone size, where shown, is once, few, many, or a class for clones that have expanded.

D gene: .; clone size: .; J gene: TRBJ1-3; V gene: TRBV15; CDR3 DNA: TGTGCCACCAGCAGAGAGGGAGGGACTGGAAACACCATATATTTT; CDR3 protein: CATSREGGTGNTIYF
D gene: .; clone size: .; J gene: TRBJ2-6; V gene: TRBV6-6; CDR3 DNA: TGTGCCAGCAGTTACGCGGCATCCGGGGCCAACGTCCTGACTTTC; CDR3 protein: CASSYAASGANVLTF
D gene: TRBD1; clone size: once; J gene: TRBJ2-1; V gene: TRBV7-9; CDR3 DNA: TGTGCCAGCAGCTTTGGGACAGGGGAATTCTTC; CDR3 protein: CASSFGTGEFF
D gene: .; clone size: .; J gene: TRBJ2-7; V gene: TRBV6-1; CDR3 DNA: TGTGCTCTTTATGGACAGAATTACGAGCAGTACTTC; CDR3 protein: CALYGQNYEQYF
D gene: .; clone size: .; J gene: TRBJ2-3; V gene: TRBV9; CDR3 DNA: TGTGCCAGCAGCGTAGAAGGGACGGGGGCTCGGGATACGCAGTATTTT; CDR3 protein: CASSVEGTGARDTQYF
D gene: .; clone size: .; J gene: TRBJ1-6; V gene: TRBV19; CDR3 DNA: TGTGCCAGTAGTTATTCACAGGGATTGAATTCACCCCTCCACTTT; CDR3 protein: CASSYSQGLNSPLHF
D gene: .; clone size: .; J gene: TRBJ1-2; V gene: TRBV19; CDR3 DNA: TGTGCCAGTAGTATAGAAAAGCCGATCATCTATGGCTACACCTTC; CDR3 protein: CASSIEKPIIYGYTF
D gene: .; clone size: .; J gene: TRBJ2-1; V gene: TRBV7-2; CDR3 DNA: TGTGCCAGCAGCTTAAGTGGGACAACGGTGAATGAGCAGTTCTTC; CDR3 protein: CASSLSGTTVNEQFF
D gene: .; clone size: .; J gene: TRBJ2-2; V gene: TRBV11-3; CDR3 DNA: TGTGCCAGCAGCTCACCCTTTGGGGTAGTCAGCACCGGGGAGCTGTTTTTT; CDR3 protein: CASSSPFGVVSTGELFF
D gene: .; clone size: .; J gene: TRBJ2-7; V gene: TRBV4-1; CDR3 DNA: TGCGCCAGCAGCTTGGCGGGGCTCCGCTCCTACGAGCAGTACTTC; CDR3 protein: CASSLAGLRSYEQYF
D gene: .; clone size: .; J gene: TRBJ2-5; V gene: TRBV7-7; CDR3 DNA: TGTGCCAGCAGCTTAGCCGGGGGAGCCTCGACGGAGACCCAGTACTTC; CDR3 protein: CASSLAGGASTETQYF
D gene: .; clone size: .; J gene: TRBJ1-5; V gene: TRBV7-9; CDR3 DNA: TGTGCCAGCAGCTTAGGAGGGACACATAATCAGCCCCAGCATTTT; CDR3 protein: CASSLGGTHNQPQHF
D gene: .; clone size: .; J gene: TRBJ2-3; V gene: TRBV2; CDR3 DNA: TGTGCCAGCAGTGAAGCTTCCGGGACAACTAGCACAGATACGCAGTATTTT; CDR3 protein: CASSEASGTTSTDTQYF
D gene: TRBD2; clone size: .; J gene: TRBJ2-3; V gene: TRBV5-4; CDR3 DNA: TGTGCCAGCAGCCAAGGACTAGCGGGGTTCACAGATACGCAGTATTTT; CDR3 protein: CASSQGLAGFTDTQYF
D gene: TRBD2; clone size: .; J gene: TRBJ2-7; V gene: TRBV5-4; CDR3 DNA: TGTGCCAGCAGCTTGGGGCTAGCGGGGATCTACGAGCAGTACTTC; CDR3 protein: CASSLGLAGIYEQYF
D gene: TRBD1; clone size: once; J gene: TRBJ1-2; V gene: TRBV6-5; CDR3 DNA: TGTGCCAGCAGTTACTCGAAGGACAGGAACCCCTATGGCTACACCTTC; CDR3 protein: CASSYSKDRNPYGYTF
D gene: .; clone size: .; J gene: TRBJ2-7; V gene: TRBV6-1; CDR3 DNA: TGTGCCAGCAGTGATAGGGCGGGCTACGAGCAGTACTTC; CDR3 protein: CASSDRAGYEQYF